Presented here are 24 T cell receptor beta chains from one specimen sequenced in a study of Ad26.COV2.S vaccination and SARS-CoV-2 variants. Some clones are missing from TCRdb's copy, which holds only in-frame ones; the method was immunoSEQ multiplex PCR. The sample shows 430,000 or so clones, approximately 92% of them seen only once. Treatment noted: roughly 20 received Ad26.COV2.S at low or high dose, single or two shots; roughly five received placebo; per-sample allocation not given. Day 63 following the first vaccine or placebo injection was when the samples were taken. This specimen was peripheral blood, taken in a trial of Ad26.COV2.S vaccine versus placebo. The receptors were gathered from a person aged 18 to 65 who received the Ad26.COV2.S COVID-19 vaccine or a placebo.

The chain joins TRBV28 to TRBJ1-2, with 7 bases fitting TRBD1. V lost 6 bases to trimming and J lost 0 bases; unmatched junction nucleotides: 7. The CDR3 has 15 residues. The germline V gene encodes CDR1 MDHEN and CDR2 SYDVKM. The chain's CDR3 is CASSPWGQTNYGYTF. CDR3 in DNA: TGTGCCAGCAGCCCTTGGGGACAGACTAACTATGGCTACACCTTC.

The gene calls are TRBV5-8 and TRBJ2-2; 9 nucleotides line up with TRBD1. V dropped 4 bases and J dropped 7; count of bases not matched to a gene: 5. Germline assignment: CDR1 SGHTS and CDR2 YDEGEE. CDR3 length: 14 amino acids. The CDR3: CASSQGQGNGELFF. CDR3 nucleotides: TGTGCCAGCAGCCAGGGACAGGGTAACGGGGAGCTGTTTTTT.

This clone occurred once. The V gene is TRBV19, the J gene TRBJ2-3; no clear D. In germline, CDR1 is LNHDA, CDR2 SQIVND (reference sequence). V was cut by 4 bases and J by 2 bases, with 10 bases left in between. This CDR3 contains 14 residues. CDR3 residues: CASSNRRLTDTQYF. The CDR3 DNA sequence: TGTGCCAGTAGTAATAGACGGCTCACAGATACGCAGTATTTT.

The rearrangement uses TRBV24-1 and TRBJ1-5; D is undetermined. Germline loops: CDR1 KGHDR, CDR2 SFDVKD. CDR3 length equals 13 residues. Trimming pared 4 bases from V and 2 bases from J, leaving 5 bases between. The CDR3 DNA reads as TGTGCCACCAGTGAGGTCGGCAATCAGCCCCAGCATTTT. Its translation: CATSEVGNQPQHF.

The chain links TRBV7-9 to TRBJ1-2, with 8 positions matching TRBD1. CDR3 length equals 16 residues. From germline, CDR1 is SEHNR and CDR2 FQNEAQ (reference sequence). Trimming removed 1 base from V and 5 bases from J; junction bases left unmatched: 9. CDR3 residues: CASSLGGAGGEYGYTF. The CDR3 nucleotides read TGTGCCAGCAGCTTAGGTGGAGCAGGGGGCGAATATGGCTACACCTTC.

The chain couples TRBV15 to TRBJ2-7; TRBD2 matches at 7 bases. Losses at the gene ends were 5 bases for V and 5 bases for J; bases not matched to a gene: 12. Per the germline V gene, CDR1 is LNHNV and CDR2 is YYDKDF (reference sequence). The CDR3 sequence is 15 residues long. CDR3 DNA: TGTGCCACCAGCCCCTGGGAGGGAGGGGACCACGAGCAGTACTTC. Amino acids: CATSPWEGGDHEQYF. The full variable domain, in which reference TRBV15 and TRBJ2-7 provide the parts outside the CDR3, is DAMVIQNPRYQVTQFGKPVTLSCSQTLNHNVMYWYQQKSSQAPKLLFHYYDKDFNNEADTPDNFQSRRPNTSFCFLDIRSPGLGDTAMYLCATSPWEGGDHEQYFGPGTRLTVT.

This chain links TRBV14 with TRBJ1-2, with 7 bases that match TRBD1. With 3 bases clipped from V and 2 bases from J, the junction kept 3 bases outside the gene matches. The CDR3 spans 14 residues. From germline, CDR1 is SGHDN and CDR2 FVKESK. DNA for the CDR3: TGTGCCAGCAGCCACGGGACAGAGAACTATGGCTACACCTTC. Translated: CASSHGTENYGYTF.

On this clone: At one of its ends the junction is not consistent with the germline gene, which may arise from a read error. This chain uses TRBV5-1 with TRBJ1-2, with D tentatively TRBD1 (6 bases). This CDR3 is built from 16 residues. The germline gives CDR1 SGHRS, CDR2 YFSETQ. The CDR3 DNA is TGCGCCAGCAGGTTGGGGGCCGACGCTGGGGGCTATGGCTACACCTTC. It encodes CASRLGADAGGYGYTF.

This clone appeared once. The V and J genes are TRBV13 and TRBJ2-7; maybe TRBD2 (6 bases). The germline gives CDR1 PRHDT, CDR2 FYEKMQ (reference sequence). V was shortened by 3 bases and J by 4 bases, with 10 bases between the two germline ends. This CDR3 spans 13 amino acids. This CDR3 is CASSLGLTYEQYV. DNA for the CDR3: TGTGCCAGCAGCTTGGGACTTACATACGAGCAGTACGTC.

This chain joins TRBV11-2 and TRBJ2-7, with unresolved D. Germline-derived CDR1 and CDR2 are SGHAT and FQNNGV. Trimming left V 5 bases short and J 0 bases short, with 11 bases between. The CDR3 totals 14 residues. CDR3 residues: CASSPQRSSYEQYF. CDR3 DNA: TGTGCCAGCAGCCCACAGAGGAGCTCCTACGAGCAGTACTTC.

The V and J genes are TRBV12-3 or TRBV12-4 and TRBJ1-5, with D unclear. V was cut by 5 bases and J by 5 bases, with 10 bases left in between. The CDR3 has 13 amino acids. The CDR3 sequence is CASSRDWDQPQHF. CDR3 bases: TGTGCCAGCAGTCGCGACTGGGATCAGCCCCAGCATTTT.

V gene TRBV7-9 combines with J gene TRBJ2-2, with D possibly matching TRBD1 (7 bases). Germline assignment: CDR1 SEHNR and CDR2 FQNEAQ (reference sequence). The CDR3 is 15 amino acids. Trimming removed 3 bases from V and 2 bases from J, with 10 bases in between. The CDR3 bases are TGTGCCAGCAGCTTGCGGGACAGAAACACCGGGGAGCTGTTTTTT. Its protein is CASSLRDRNTGELFF.

The V gene is TRBV7-3, the J gene TRBJ1-4, with D unresolved. Germline V gene data show CDR1 as SGHTA and CDR2 as FQGTGA. The CDR3 runs 15 residues. With 1 base removed from V and 2 bases from J, the gap between germline ends came to 8 bases. CDR3: CASSLNRGTNEKLFF. CDR3 nucleotide sequence: TGTGCCAGCAGCTTAAATCGGGGTACTAATGAAAAACTGTTTTTT. The full variable domain, rest sourced from reference TRBV7-3 and TRBJ1-4, is GAGVSQTPSNKVTEKGKYVELRCDPISGHTALYWYRQSLGQGPEFLIYFQGTGAADDSGLPNDRFFAVRPEGSVSTLKIQRTERGDSAVYLCASSLNRGTNEKLFFGSGTQLSVL.

V usage is TRBV19 and J usage is TRBJ1-6; 8 bases are shared with TRBD1. With V trimmed by 10 bases and J by 10 bases, 12 bases remained unmatched. The length of the CDR3 is 14 residues. The germline V gene has CDR1 LNHDA and CDR2 SQIVND (reference sequence). This chain's CDR3 is CANPTDRGASPLHF. As DNA, the CDR3 is TGTGCCAACCCGACTGACAGGGGAGCATCACCCCTCCACTTT. Based on the CDR3 plus reference TRBV19 and TRBJ1-6, the full variable domain is DGGITQSPKYLFRKEGQNVTLSCEQNLNHDAMYWYRQDPGQGLRLIYYSQIVNDFQKGDIAEGYSVSREKKESFPLTVTSAQKNPTAFYLCANPTDRGASPLHFGNGTRLTVT.

The chain couples TRBV10-3 to TRBJ1-4, with D possibly being TRBD1 (5 bases). CDR3 length: 13 amino acids. V dropped 7 bases and J dropped 7 bases, with 13 bases sitting between them. Germline lookup yields CDR1 ENHRY and CDR2 SYGVKD. In DNA, the CDR3 is TGTGCCATCACCGGGGGTCTGGGTGAAAAACTGTTTTTT. Translation gives CAITGGLGEKLFF.

This chain links TRBV5-8 with TRBJ2-1; 8 bases align to TRBD2. CDR3 length: 16 residues. V lost 4 bases, J lost 6 bases, and 12 bases stayed unmatched. In germline, CDR1 is SGHTS, CDR2 YDEGEE. The CDR3 DNA is TGTGCCAGCAGCCCGGCGGGGGGCGAGCCCTCCAATGAGCAGTTCTTC. This codes for CASSPAGGEPSNEQFF. Variable domain in full (rest from reference TRBV5-8 and TRBJ2-1): EAGVTQSPTHLIKTRGQQATLRCSPISGHTSVYWYQQALGLGLQFLLWYDEGEERNRGNFPPRFSGRQFPNYSSELNVNALELEDSALYLCASSPAGGEPSNEQFFGPGTRLTVL.

This clone has more than one count but fewer than ten. The chain employs TRBV7-2 and TRBJ1-5; a possible D gene is TRBD1 (5 bases). Germline V gene lookup returns CDR1 SGHTA and CDR2 FQGNSA. The CDR3 contains 14 residues. Trimming took off 1 base at V and 11 bases at J, with 15 bases between the two ends. CDR3 nucleotide sequence: TGTGCCAGCAGCTTAGTCAGGGCCCCCTCGACCCAGCATTTT. Its protein product is CASSLVRAPSTQHF.

The chain employs TRBV5-1 and TRBJ1-2; perhaps TRBD1 as D (5 bases). Per germline, CDR1 SGHRS and CDR2 YFSETQ. This CDR3 has 14 amino acids. The germline V and J ends were trimmed by 4 bases and 2 bases, with 12 bases remaining between them. CDR3 bases: TGCGCCAGCAGCCTGGGGGACGGGAACTATGGCTACACCTTC. It codes for CASSLGDGNYGYTF.

The chain employs TRBV27 and TRBJ1-6, with unresolved D. Trimming removed 4 bases from V and 11 bases from J, with 6 bases in between. The CDR3 totals 11 residues. Germline values: CDR1 MNHEY, CDR2 SMNVEV (reference sequence). The CDR3 sequence is CASSCPPPLHF. The CDR3 coding sequence is TGTGCCAGCAGTTGCCCACCACCCCTCCACTTT.

A remark on this clone: The same CDR3 arises from other DNA sequences in this sample as well. The rearrangement joins TRBV6-5 to TRBJ1-2; D is perhaps TRBD1 (5 bases). Per the germline V gene, CDR1 is MNHEY and CDR2 is SVGAGI. Trimming shortened V by 5 bases and J by 2 bases, and 9 bases separated the two germline ends. The CDR3 extends over 13 amino acids. The CDR3 sequence: CASSRDGNYGYTF. The CDR3 region has the DNA TGTGCCAGCAGTCGGGACGGCAACTATGGCTACACCTTC.

This chain uses TRBV2 with TRBJ1-3; D unclear. Between the trimmed V and J ends, which lost 3 bases and 2 bases, there was a span of 8 bases. Germline values: CDR1 SNHLY, CDR2 FYNNEI. The CDR3 loop spans 14 amino acids. The CDR3 is CASSDSGTGNTIYF. CDR3 bases: TGTGCCAGCAGTGATTCAGGAACTGGAAACACCATATATTTT.

This chain joins TRBV3-1 (or the pseudogene TRBV3-2) and TRBJ2-3; 11 bases are shared with TRBD2. Germline V gene lookup returns CDR1 LGHDT and CDR2 YNNKEL (reference sequence). The CDR3 covers 17 residues. V shed 4 bases, J shed 2 bases, and the junction held 8 bases outside the gene matches. The CDR3 nucleotides are TGTGCCAGCAGCCCGCCGACTAGCGGGGAAATCACAGATACGCAGTATTTT. Its translation: CASSPPTSGEITDTQYF.

V gene TRBV7-9 combines with J gene TRBJ2-5, with D hard to call. CDR1 and CDR2 (germline): SEHNR, FQNEAQ (reference sequence). The CDR3 consists of 12 residues. V was shortened by 7 bases and J by 7 bases, with 13 bases between the two germline ends. CDR3 sequence: CASTSTRVTQYF. The CDR3 DNA follows: TGTGCCAGCACCTCGACCCGGGTGACCCAGTACTTC.

This rearrangement joins TRBV7-2 to TRBJ2-1, with D perhaps being TRBD1 or TRBD2 (5 bases each). V was pared by 5 bases and J by 9 bases, with 14 bases between. The CDR3 contains 13 residues. Germline V gene sequence: CDR1 SGHTA, CDR2 FQGNSA. CDR3 sequence (DNA): TGTGCCAGCAGCCTGACGGAGAGGGGTGAGCAGTTCTTC. It is translated as CASSLTERGEQFF.